This TCR beta chain originates from a study of monozygotic twins with inflammatory bowel disease. The CDR3 length is 16 residues. The germline V gene has CDR1 KGHSH and CDR2 LQKENI. Blood samples, whole and unsorted for T cells, yielded the isolated total RNA. TCRdb reanalyzed the 5' RACE reads and collapses them to one entry per CDR3 protein, without DNA. This specimen shows 440,000 or so distinct CDR3 sequences; the ten leading clones hold 2% to 3%. Remarks on this clonotype: Its specificity is not known.

Study-wide results and caveats: Patient repertoires may have gained variability from differing immunosuppressive treatments.

Sequenced input: blood. The TCR was taken from a human donor with ulcerative colitis or Crohn's disease, or a healthy co-twin of an affected twin (not recorded which). The V and J genes are TRBV18 and TRBJ2-1; the TRBD1 assignment by TCRdb is unverifiable without DNA. This CDR3 reads CASSRSNGVARNEQFF. The complete variable domain, with remaining parts taken from reference TRBV18 and TRBJ2-1, reads NAGVMQNPRHLVRRRGQEARLRCSPMKGHSHVYWYRQLPEEGLKFMVYLQKENIIDESGMPKERFSAEFPKEGPSILRIQQVVRGDSAAYFCASSRSNGVARNEQFFGPGTRLTVL.